The source of this T cell receptor beta chain is a study of glioma-infiltrating T cells. Study conclusions and caveats: Gliomas, especially low-grade, showed above-expected tissue-blood divergence; non-neoplastic patients showed below.

This CDR3 spans 14 amino acids. Germline V CDR1 and CDR2: ENHRY, SYGVKD. The V end lost 2 bases, the J end lost 1 base, and 7 bases lay between the germline ends. TCR alpha and beta CDR3 regions were amplified from RNA using iRepertoire nested multiplex PCR. TCRdb re-analysed the multiplex PCR reads in MiXCR, keeping a single row per CDR3 protein. This sample has fewer than 4,000 distinct CDR3 sequences, with about 90% found just once. As to this clonotype: Antigen: not known. The size of this beta chain means little, since it is a stray read in a library made for alpha chains.

This receptor was taken from a human donor with low-grade glioma or glioblastoma, undergoing nonglioma brain surgery, or in good health (not recorded which). The sequencing input was glioma tissue, nonneoplastic brain tissue, or PBMCs (not recorded which). The chain combines TRBV10-3 with TRBJ2-3, with D tentatively TRBD1 (5 bases). This CDR3 reads CAISEVTGTDTQYF. CDR3 DNA: TGTGCCATCAGTGAGGTGACAGGCACAGATACGCAGTATTTT.